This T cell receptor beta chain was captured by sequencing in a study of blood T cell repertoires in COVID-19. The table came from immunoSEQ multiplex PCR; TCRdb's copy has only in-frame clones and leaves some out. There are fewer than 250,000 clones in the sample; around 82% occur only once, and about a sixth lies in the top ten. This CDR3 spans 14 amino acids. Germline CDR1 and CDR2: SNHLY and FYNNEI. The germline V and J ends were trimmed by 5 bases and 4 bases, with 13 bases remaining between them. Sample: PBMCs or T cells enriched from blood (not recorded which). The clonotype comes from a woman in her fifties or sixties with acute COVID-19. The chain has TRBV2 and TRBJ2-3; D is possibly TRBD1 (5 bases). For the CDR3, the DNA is TGTGCCAGCAGTCAGGGTGGTTGGCCAGATACGCAGTATTTT. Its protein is CASSQGGWPDTQYF. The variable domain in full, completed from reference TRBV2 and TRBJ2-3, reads EPEVTQTPSHQVTQMGQEVILRCVPISNHLYFYWYRQILGQKVEFLVSFYNNEISEKSEIFDDQFSVERPDGSNFTLKIRSTKLEDSAMYFCASSQGGWPDTQYFGPGTRLTVL.